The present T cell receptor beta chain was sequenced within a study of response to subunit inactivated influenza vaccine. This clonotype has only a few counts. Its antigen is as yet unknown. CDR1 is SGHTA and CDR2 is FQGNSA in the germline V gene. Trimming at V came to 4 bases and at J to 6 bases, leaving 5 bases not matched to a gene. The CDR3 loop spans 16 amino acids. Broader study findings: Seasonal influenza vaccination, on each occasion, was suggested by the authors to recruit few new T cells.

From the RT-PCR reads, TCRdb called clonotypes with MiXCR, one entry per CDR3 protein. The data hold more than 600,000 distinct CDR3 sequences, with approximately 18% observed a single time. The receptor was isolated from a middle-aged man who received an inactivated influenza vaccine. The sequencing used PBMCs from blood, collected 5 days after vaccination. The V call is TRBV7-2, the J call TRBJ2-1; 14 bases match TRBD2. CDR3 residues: CASSWPGLAGGNEQFF. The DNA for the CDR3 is TGTGCCAGCAGCTGGCCCGGACTAGCGGGAGGCAATGAGCAGTTCTTC.